This T cell receptor beta chain was captured in a study of blood T cell repertoires in COVID-19. The count of this clone is one. The CDR3 has 15 amino acids. V lost 4 bases, J lost 7 bases, and 6 bases stayed unmatched. The V gene's germline CDR1 is LGHDT and CDR2 YNNKEL (reference sequence). Sequencing used immunoSEQ multiplex PCR; TCRdb keeps in-frame clones, though not all of them. The sample holds some 390,000 clones, roughly 90% seen once. The source is a woman aged 40-49 years with COVID-19, enrolled during active disease. Sample: peripheral blood. The V and J genes are TRBV3-1 (or the pseudogene TRBV3-2) and TRBJ2-2; 10 positions match TRBD1. The CDR3 spells CASSPRTGGIGELFF. CDR3 nucleotide sequence: TGTGCCAGCAGCCCAAGGACAGGGGGGATCGGGGAGCTGTTTTTT.